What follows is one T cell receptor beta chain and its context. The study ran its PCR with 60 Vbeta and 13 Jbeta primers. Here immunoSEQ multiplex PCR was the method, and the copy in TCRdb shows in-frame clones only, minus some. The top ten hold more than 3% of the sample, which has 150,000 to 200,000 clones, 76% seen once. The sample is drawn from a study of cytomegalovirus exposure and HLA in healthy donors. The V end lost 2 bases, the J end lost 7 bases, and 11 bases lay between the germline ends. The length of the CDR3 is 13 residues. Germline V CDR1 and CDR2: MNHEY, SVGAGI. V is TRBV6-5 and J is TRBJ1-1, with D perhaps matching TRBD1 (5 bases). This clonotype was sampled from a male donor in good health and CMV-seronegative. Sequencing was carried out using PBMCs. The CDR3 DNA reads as TGTGCCAGCAGTTACGGGGCTAGGATTGAAGCTTTCTTT. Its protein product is CASSYGARIEAFF.